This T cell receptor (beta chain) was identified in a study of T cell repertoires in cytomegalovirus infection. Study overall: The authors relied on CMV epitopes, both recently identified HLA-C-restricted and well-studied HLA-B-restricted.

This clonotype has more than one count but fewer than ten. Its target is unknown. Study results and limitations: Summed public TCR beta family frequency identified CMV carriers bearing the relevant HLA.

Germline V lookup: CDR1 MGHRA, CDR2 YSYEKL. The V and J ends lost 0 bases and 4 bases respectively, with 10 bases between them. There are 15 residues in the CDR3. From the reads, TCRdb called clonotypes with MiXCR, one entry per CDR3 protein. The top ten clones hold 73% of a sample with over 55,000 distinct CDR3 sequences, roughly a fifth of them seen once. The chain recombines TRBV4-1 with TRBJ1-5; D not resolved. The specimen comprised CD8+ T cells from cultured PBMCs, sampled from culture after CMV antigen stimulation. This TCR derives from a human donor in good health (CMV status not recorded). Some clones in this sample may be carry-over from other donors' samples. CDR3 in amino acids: CASSQEPYANQPQHF. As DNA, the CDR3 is TGCGCCAGCAGCCAAGAACCCTATGCGAATCAGCCCCAGCATTTT.